This TCR beta chain stems from a study of PD-L1 blockade in urothelial cancer. The assay was immunoSEQ multiplex PCR, and TCRdb's table has in-frame clones only and misses some. This table holds some 40,000 clones, about 90% found once. Time point defined: peripheral blood 6 weeks after treatment start. The germline V gene encodes CDR1 SGDLS and CDR2 YYNGEE. Trimming removed 4 bases from V and 2 bases from J; junction bases left unmatched: 8. The CDR3 runs to 16 residues. The specimen was PBMCs, collected around atezolizumab (anti-PD-L1) treatment. The V and J genes are TRBV9 and TRBJ2-3, with 9 positions matching TRBD2. This receptor was taken from a man aged 70 or older with urothelial cancer. DNA of the CDR3: TGTGCCAGCAGCCCTCGGGCGGGAGGGCCCACAGATACGCAGTATTTT. Amino acid sequence: CASSPRAGGPTDTQYF.